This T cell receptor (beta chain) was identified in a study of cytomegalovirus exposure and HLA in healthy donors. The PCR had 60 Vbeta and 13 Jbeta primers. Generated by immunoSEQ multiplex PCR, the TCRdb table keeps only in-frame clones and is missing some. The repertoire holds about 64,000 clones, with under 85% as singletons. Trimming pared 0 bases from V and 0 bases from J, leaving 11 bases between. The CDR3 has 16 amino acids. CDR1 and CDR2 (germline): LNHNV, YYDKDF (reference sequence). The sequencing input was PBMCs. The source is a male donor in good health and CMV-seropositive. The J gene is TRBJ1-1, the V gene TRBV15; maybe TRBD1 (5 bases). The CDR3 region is CATSRDLGHLNTEAFF. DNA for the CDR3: TGTGCCACCAGCAGAGATCTTGGACATCTGAACACTGAAGCTTTCTTT.